A single sample is the source of the 15 T cell receptor beta chains below, sequenced in a study of graft-versus-host responses after intestinal transplantation. The assay was immunoSEQ multiplex PCR, and TCRdb's table has in-frame clones only and misses some. The sample carries about 96,000 clones, about 90% recorded once. Their recognized antigens are unknown. The material was unstimulated CD4+ T cells sorted from spleen or lymph node cells, obtained before intestinal transplant. Receptors were obtained from a human donor who received an intestinal transplant.

This rearrangement joins TRBV19 to TRBJ1-5; D perhaps matches TRBD1 (6 bases). This CDR3 region has 14 residues. Germline V gene lookup returns CDR1 LNHDA and CDR2 SQIVND (reference sequence). Trimming shortened V by 5 bases and J by 3 bases, and 11 bases separated the two germline ends. CDR3 sequence (DNA): TGTGCCAGTAGTTCCGGACAGTTCAATCAGCCCCAGCATTTT. Protein sequence: CASSSGQFNQPQHF.

CDR3 bases: TGTGCCAGCTCAGGAGCTTTCTTT. Amino acids: CASSGAFF. The J gene is TRBJ1-1, the V gene TRBV6-5; the D is unclear. CDR3 length: 8 residues. The germline CDR1 and CDR2 sequences are MNHEY and SVGAGI. Trimming took 8 bases from V and 10 from J, leaving 5 bases between them.

The V call is TRBV5-1, the J call TRBJ1-5, with 8 positions matching TRBD1. The CDR3 consists of 13 residues. Germline V gene lookup returns CDR1 SGHRS and CDR2 YFSETQ. The V segment lost 1 base and the J segment 6 bases; nucleotides outside the gene matches: 0. The CDR3 DNA follows: TGCGCCAGCAGCTTGACAGGGGGTCAGCCCCAGCATTTT. Translating gives CASSLTGGQPQHF.

The chain employs TRBV4-1 and TRBJ2-5; the match to TRBD2 covers 9 bases. The DNA end lines up better with TRBJ2-7; the J call may be wrong. Looked up from germline, CDR1 is MGHRA and CDR2 is YSYEKL. The CDR3 sequence is 16 residues long. CDR3: CASSQDPGGRVYEQYF. In DNA, the CDR3 is TGCGCCAGCAGCCAAGATCCCGGCGGGAGGGTTTACGAGCAGTACTTC.

The chain has TRBV9 and TRBJ2-2, with 7 nucleotides matching TRBD2. The germline V gene has CDR1 SGDLS and CDR2 YYNGEE. The CDR3 extends over 17 amino acids. Trimming at V came to 1 base and at J to 7 bases, leaving 13 bases not matched to a gene. The DNA of the CDR3 is TGTGCCAGCAGCGTATTAGGGTCTAGCGGAAGTAGCGGGGAGCTGTTTTTT. Translation gives CASSVLGSSGSSGELFF. The variable domain in full, with the rest retrieved from reference TRBV9 and TRBJ2-2, is DSGVTQTPKHLITATGQRVTLRCSPRSGDLSVYWYQQSLDQGLQFLIQYYNGEERAKGNILERFSAQQFPDLHSELNLSSLELGDSALYFCASSVLGSSGSSGELFFGEGSRLTVL.

This chain links TRBV5-1 with TRBJ1-1; D is undetermined. With 0 bases removed from V and 4 bases from J, the gap between germline ends came to 7 bases. Germline-derived CDR1 and CDR2 are SGHRS and YFSETQ. CDR3 length equals 13 residues. CDR3: CASSLGGSTEAFF. The CDR3 DNA reads as TGCGCCAGCAGCTTGGGAGGGAGCACTGAAGCTTTCTTT.

The chain uses TRBV7-9 and TRBJ2-5; TRBD2 agrees at 8 bases. The CDR3 is made up of 16 amino acids. Germline CDR1 is SEHNR and CDR2 is FQNEAQ (reference sequence). V lost 3 bases, J lost 4 bases, and 10 bases stayed unmatched. CDR3: CASSFWRGAMVETQYF. In DNA form, the CDR3 reads TGTGCCAGCAGCTTTTGGCGGGGGGCCATGGTAGAGACCCAGTACTTC.

This chain uses TRBV5-6 with TRBJ2-3, with unresolved D. This CDR3 comprises 13 residues. CDR1 SGHDT and CDR2 YYEEEE come from the germline V gene. V dropped 5 bases and J dropped 4 bases, with 11 bases sitting between them. CDR3 sequence reads: CASRPRRADTQYF. The CDR3 DNA reads TGTGCCAGCAGACCTCGCCGGGCAGATACGCAGTATTTT.

The J gene is TRBJ2-2, the V gene TRBV7-3, with no clear D. This CDR3 contains 13 residues. V lost 5 bases, J lost 4 bases, and 8 bases lay in between. The V gene's germline CDR1 is SGHTA and CDR2 FQGTGA. The CDR3 protein is CASSATTTGELFF. As DNA, the CDR3 is TGTGCCAGCAGCGCCACTACCACCGGGGAGCTGTTTTTT.

The gene calls are TRBV12-5 and TRBJ1-2, with D perhaps TRBD1 (5 bases). Trimming pared 1 base from V and 4 bases from J, leaving 10 bases between. The CDR3 runs 14 residues. Germline loops: CDR1 LGHNT, CDR2 FRNRAP. The CDR3 DNA follows: TGTGCTAGTGGTTTGGGGCAGGGAAGCTATGGCTACACCTTC. This codes for CASGLGQGSYGYTF. The full variable domain, in which reference TRBV12-5 and TRBJ1-2 provide the parts outside the CDR3, is DARVTQTPRHKVTEMGQEVTMRCQPILGHNTVFWYRQTMMQGLELLAYFRNRAPLDDSGMPKDRFSAEMPDATLATLKIQPSEPRDSAVYFCASGLGQGSYGYTFGSGTRLTVV.

The J gene is TRBJ1-1, the V gene TRBV9; 8 bases agree with TRBD1. The CDR3 covers 16 residues. Trimming cost V 4 bases and J 1 base; bases outside gene matches: 9. Germline lookup yields CDR1 SGDLS and CDR2 YYNGEE. CDR3 nucleotide sequence: TGTGCCAGCAGCCTAGACAGGGGCCAACCGAACACTGAAGCTTTCTTT. Amino acids: CASSLDRGQPNTEAFF.

The chain recombines TRBV19 with TRBJ2-7; a weak D match, TRBD1 (5 bases). CDR3 length equals 15 residues. Germline CDR1 reads LNHDA; CDR2 reads SQIVND (reference sequence). V was pared by 4 bases and J by 6 bases, with 19 bases between. CDR3 bases: TGTGCCAGTAGTAGTCGACAGCACCATGGGGCCGAGCAGTACTTC. Amino acids: CASSSRQHHGAEQYF.

J is TRBJ1-1 and V is TRBV11-3; 10 bases are shared with TRBD1. The length of the CDR3 is 18 residues. Germline CDR1 SGHNT, CDR2 YENEEA. V lost 1 base and J lost 0; bases outside the gene matches: 8. For the CDR3, the DNA is TGTGCCAGCAGCTTAGTTCGGACAGGGGGTGGCATGAACACTGAAGCTTTCTTT. It translates to CASSLVRTGGGMNTEAFF.

The V call is TRBV4-2, the J call TRBJ1-1, with D perhaps matching TRBD1 (5 bases). This CDR3 region has 16 residues. V was pared by 4 bases and J by 4 bases, with 19 bases between. The germline gives CDR1 LGHNA, CDR2 YNFKEQ. The CDR3 DNA follows: TGTGCCAGCAGCCTAACCGGGGGGGAGGATATCACTGAAGCTTTCTTT. Translation gives CASSLTGGEDITEAFF.

This chain links TRBV2 with TRBJ2-5; 9 bases align to TRBD1. Per the germline V gene, CDR1 is SNHLY and CDR2 is FYNNEI. The trim removed 10 bases at V and 5 bases at J, leaving 8 bases unmatched. The CDR3 is 13 amino acids. The CDR3 DNA reads TGTGCCACGACAGGGGGTTTCGGGGAGACCCAGTACTTC. Its protein is CATTGGFGETQYF.